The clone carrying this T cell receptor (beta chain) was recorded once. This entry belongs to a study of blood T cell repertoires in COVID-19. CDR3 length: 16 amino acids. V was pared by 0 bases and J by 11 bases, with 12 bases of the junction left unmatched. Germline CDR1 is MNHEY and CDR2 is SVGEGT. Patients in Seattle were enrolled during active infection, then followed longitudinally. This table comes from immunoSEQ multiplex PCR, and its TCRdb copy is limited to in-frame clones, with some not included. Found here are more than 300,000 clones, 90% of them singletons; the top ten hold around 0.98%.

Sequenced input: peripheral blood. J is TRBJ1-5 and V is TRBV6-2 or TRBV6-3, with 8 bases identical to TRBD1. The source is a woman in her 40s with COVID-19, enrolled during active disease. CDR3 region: CASSYSKGQVRVAQHF. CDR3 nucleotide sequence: TGTGCCAGCAGTTACTCGAAGGGACAGGTCCGAGTAGCCCAGCATTTT.